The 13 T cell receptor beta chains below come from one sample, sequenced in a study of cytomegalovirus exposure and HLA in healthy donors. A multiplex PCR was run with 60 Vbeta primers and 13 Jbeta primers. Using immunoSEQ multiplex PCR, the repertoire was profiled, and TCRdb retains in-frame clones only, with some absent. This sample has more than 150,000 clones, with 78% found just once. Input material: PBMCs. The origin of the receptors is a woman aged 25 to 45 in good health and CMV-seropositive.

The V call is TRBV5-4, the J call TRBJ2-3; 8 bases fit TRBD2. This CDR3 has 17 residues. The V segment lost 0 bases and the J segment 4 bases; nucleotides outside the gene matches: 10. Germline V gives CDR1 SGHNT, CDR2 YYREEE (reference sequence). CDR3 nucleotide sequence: TGTGCCAGCAGCTTGGACGGGAGGGCCGGTTCGGCAGATACGCAGTATTTT. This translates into CASSLDGRAGSADTQYF.

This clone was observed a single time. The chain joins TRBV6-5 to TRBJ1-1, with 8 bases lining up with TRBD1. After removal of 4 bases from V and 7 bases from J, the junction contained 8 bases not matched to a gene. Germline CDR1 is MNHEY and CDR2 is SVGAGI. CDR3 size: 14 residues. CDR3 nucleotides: TGTGCCAGCAGTTCTGGGGACAGGTTCGGTGAAGCTTTCTTT. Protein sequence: CASSSGDRFGEAFF.

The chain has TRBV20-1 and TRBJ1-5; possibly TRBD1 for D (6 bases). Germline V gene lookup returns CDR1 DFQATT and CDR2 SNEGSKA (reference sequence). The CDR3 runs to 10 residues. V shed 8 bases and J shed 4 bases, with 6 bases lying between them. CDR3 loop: CSTGNQPQHF. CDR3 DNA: TGCAGTACAGGGAATCAGCCCCAGCATTTT.

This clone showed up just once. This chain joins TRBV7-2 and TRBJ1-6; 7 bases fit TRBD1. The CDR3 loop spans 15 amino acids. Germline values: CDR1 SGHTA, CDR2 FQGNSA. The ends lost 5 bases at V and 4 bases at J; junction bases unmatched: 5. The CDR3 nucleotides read TGTGCCAGCAGCCCACGGACAGGTTATAATTCACCCCTCCACTTT. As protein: CASSPRTGYNSPLHF. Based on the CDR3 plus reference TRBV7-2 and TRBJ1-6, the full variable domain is GAGVSQSPSNKVTEKGKDVELRCDPISGHTALYWYRQSLGQGLEFLIYFQGNSAPDKSGLPSDRFSAERTGGSVSTLTIQRTQQEDSAVYLCASSPRTGYNSPLHFGNGTRLTVT.

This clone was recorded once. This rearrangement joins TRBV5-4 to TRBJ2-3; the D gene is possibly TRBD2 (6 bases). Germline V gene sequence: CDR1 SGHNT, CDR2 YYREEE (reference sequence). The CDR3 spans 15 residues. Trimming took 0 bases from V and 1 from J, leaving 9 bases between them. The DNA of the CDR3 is TGTGCCAGCAGCTTGGTGGAGGGCCGCACAGATACGCAGTATTTT. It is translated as CASSLVEGRTDTQYF.

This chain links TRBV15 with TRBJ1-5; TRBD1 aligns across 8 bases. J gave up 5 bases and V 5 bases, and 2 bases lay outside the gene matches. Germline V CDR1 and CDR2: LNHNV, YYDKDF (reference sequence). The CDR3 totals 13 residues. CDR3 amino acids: CATSLTGDQPQHF. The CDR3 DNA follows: TGTGCCACCAGCTTGACAGGGGATCAGCCCCAGCATTTT.

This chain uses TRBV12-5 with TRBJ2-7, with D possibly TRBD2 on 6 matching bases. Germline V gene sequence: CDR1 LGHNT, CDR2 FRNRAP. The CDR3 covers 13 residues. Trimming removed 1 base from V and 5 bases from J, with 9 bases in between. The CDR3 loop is CASGLAGGDEQYF. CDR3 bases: TGTGCTAGTGGTTTGGCCGGGGGAGACGAGCAGTACTTC.

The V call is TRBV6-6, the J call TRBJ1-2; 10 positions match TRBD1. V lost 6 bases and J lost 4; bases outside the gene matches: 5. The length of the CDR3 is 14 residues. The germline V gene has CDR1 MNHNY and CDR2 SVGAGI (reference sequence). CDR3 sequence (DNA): TGTGCCAGCAGGCGACAGGGGGCTTTCTATGGCTACACCTTC. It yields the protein CASRRQGAFYGYTF.

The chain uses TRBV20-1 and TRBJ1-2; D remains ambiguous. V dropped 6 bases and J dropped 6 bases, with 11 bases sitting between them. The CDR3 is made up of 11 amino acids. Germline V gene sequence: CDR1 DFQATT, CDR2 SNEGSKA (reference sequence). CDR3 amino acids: CSAYRRDGYTF. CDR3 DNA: TGCAGTGCCTACCGACGGGATGGCTACACCTTC.

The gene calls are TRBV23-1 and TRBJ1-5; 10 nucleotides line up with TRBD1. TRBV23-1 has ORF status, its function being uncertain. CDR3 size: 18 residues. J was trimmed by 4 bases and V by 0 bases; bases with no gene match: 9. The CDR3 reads CASSQSGDRGAGNQPQHF. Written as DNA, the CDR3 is TGCGCCAGCAGTCAATCTGGGGACAGGGGAGCGGGTAATCAGCCCCAGCATTTT.

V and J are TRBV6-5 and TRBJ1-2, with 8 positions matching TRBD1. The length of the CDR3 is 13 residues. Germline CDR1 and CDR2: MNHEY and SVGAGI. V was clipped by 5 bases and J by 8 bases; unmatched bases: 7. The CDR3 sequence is CASSGQGSLGYTF. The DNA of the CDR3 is TGTGCCAGCAGTGGACAGGGTTCCCTCGGCTACACCTTC.

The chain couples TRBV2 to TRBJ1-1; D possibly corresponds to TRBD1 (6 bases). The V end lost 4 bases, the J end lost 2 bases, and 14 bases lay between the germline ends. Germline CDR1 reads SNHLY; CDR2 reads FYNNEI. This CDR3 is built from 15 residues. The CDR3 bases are TGTGCCAGCAGTGTACGTCGCAGGGGCAACACTGAAGCTTTCTTT. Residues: CASSVRRRGNTEAFF.

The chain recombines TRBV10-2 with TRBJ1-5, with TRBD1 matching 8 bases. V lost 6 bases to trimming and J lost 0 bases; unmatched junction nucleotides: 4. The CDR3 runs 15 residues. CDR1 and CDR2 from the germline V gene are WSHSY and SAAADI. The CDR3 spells CASRTGDDSNQPQHF. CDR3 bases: TGCGCCAGCAGGACAGGGGATGATAGCAATCAGCCCCAGCATTTT.